The 15 T cell receptor beta chains given below trace back to one sample, sequenced in a study of T cell repertoires in cytomegalovirus infection (dated by TCRdb to between 2018 and 2020). The treatment or condition label, read with the paper, signifies: in vitro stimulation with specific CMV peptide epitopes to enrich CMV-specific T cells. Sequencing used an Illumina HiSeq 1500. TCRdb trimmed the raw reads at Q25, called clones with MiXCR and kept productive beta chains. A single entry per CDR3 protein holds the most common genes and DNA from its merged rows. The sample records approximately 990,000 distinct CDR3 sequences, 31% of which are singletons. The ten largest clones take up around an eighth of the sample. These TCRs are of unknown antigen specificity. This material consisted of cultured CD8+ T cells from PBMCs, taken from culture after CMV antigen stimulation. These receptors originate from a human donor in good health (CMV status not recorded). Some clones in this sample may be carry-over from other donors' samples.

The V and J genes are TRBV28 and TRBJ2-4; the match to TRBD1 covers 7 bases. Germline CDR1 is MDHEN and CDR2 is SYDVKM. The CDR3 length is 14 residues. J lost 5 bases, V lost 3 bases, and 4 bases had no gene match. CDR3 loop: CASSFFQGENIQYF. The CDR3 DNA is TGTGCCAGCAGTTTTTTCCAGGGGGAAAACATTCAGTACTTC.

This chain joins TRBV29-1 and TRBJ2-3; TRBD1 matches at 11 bases. In germline, CDR1 is SQVTM, CDR2 ANQGSEA. The J segment lost 4 bases and the V segment lost 6 bases, leaving 3 bases of the junction unmatched. The CDR3 covers 13 residues. The CDR3 DNA follows: TGCAGCGTCCGGGACAGGGGGTCAGATACGCAGTATTTT. It yields the protein CSVRDRGSDTQYF.

The chain is built from TRBV20-1 and TRBJ2-1, with 10 bases fitting TRBD2. Germline V CDR1 and CDR2: DFQATT, SNEGSKA (reference sequence). With 3 bases clipped from V and 4 bases from J, the junction kept 9 bases outside the gene matches. CDR3 length equals 16 residues. CDR3 nucleotide sequence: TGCAGTGCTAGGGTACCGGGACTAGCGACGTACAATGAGCAGTTCTTC. Protein product: CSARVPGLATYNEQFF.

This chain links TRBV12-5 with TRBJ2-5; 8 bases are shared with TRBD1. V lost 3 bases, J lost 1 base, and 10 bases stayed unmatched. This CDR3 contains 17 residues. Per the germline V gene, CDR1 is LGHNT and CDR2 is FRNRAP. As DNA, the CDR3 is TGTGCTAGTGGTTTTGAGTTACCAGGGGGCTTCCAAGAGACCCAGTACTTC. It is translated as CASGFELPGGFQETQYF. Full variable domain (outside the CDR3, taken from reference TRBV12-5 and TRBJ2-5): DARVTQTPRHKVTEMGQEVTMRCQPILGHNTVFWYRQTMMQGLELLAYFRNRAPLDDSGMPKDRFSAEMPDATLATLKIQPSEPRDSAVYFCASGFELPGGFQETQYFGPGTRLLVL.

The J gene is TRBJ1-4, the V gene TRBV7-9; 7 bases are a match to TRBD1. There are 16 residues in the CDR3. Germline V gives CDR1 SEHNR, CDR2 FQNEAQ (reference sequence). V lost 4 bases to trimming and J lost 0 bases; unmatched junction nucleotides: 5. CDR3 nucleotides: TGTGCCAGCAGCTCCCTCGGACAGGCAACTAATGAAAAACTGTTTTTT. This codes for CASSSLGQATNEKLFF.

V usage is TRBV5-8 and J usage is TRBJ1-1, with D uncertain. The CDR3 consists of 16 residues. Germline V gene sequence: CDR1 SGHTS, CDR2 YDEGEE. V shed 0 bases and J shed 1 base, with 13 bases lying between them. The CDR3 nucleotides read TGTGCCAGCAGCTTGGCCGTGGTCACGGCGAACACTGAAGCTTTCTTT. Its translation is CASSLAVVTANTEAFF.

This clonotype appeared a few times. The chain couples TRBV2 to TRBJ1-5, with D uncertain. In germline, CDR1 is SNHLY, CDR2 FYNNEI. The CDR3 length is 17 residues. Trimming left V 4 bases short and J 0 bases short, with 16 bases between. The CDR3 bases are TGTGCCAGCAGTGTTGAAGGGTTAGGTTATAGCAATCAGCCCCAGCATTTT. As protein: CASSVEGLGYSNQPQHF.

The chain is built from TRBV15 and TRBJ2-7; D remains ambiguous. This CDR3 has 12 residues. The germline V gene has CDR1 LNHNV and CDR2 YYDKDF (reference sequence). Trimming took 6 bases from V and 3 from J, leaving 9 bases between them. The CDR3: CATSSAGYEQYF. The CDR3 nucleotides are TGTGCCACCAGTTCGGCCGGCTACGAGCAGTACTTC. The whole variable domain, remainder taken from reference TRBV15 and TRBJ2-7, is DAMVIQNPRYQVTQFGKPVTLSCSQTLNHNVMYWYQQKSSQAPKLLFHYYDKDFNNEADTPDNFQSRRPNTSFCFLDIRSPGLGDTAMYLCATSSAGYEQYFGPGTRLTVT.

There are a few counts of this clonotype. This chain connects TRBV6-1 to TRBJ1-6, with D possibly being TRBD1 (5 bases). Germline V lookup: CDR1 MNHNS, CDR2 SASEGT. This CDR3 region has 14 residues. V was trimmed by 5 bases and J by 14 bases, leaving 19 bases between them. CDR3 residues: CASSLSGTPATLHF. CDR3 coding DNA: TGTGCCAGCAGTTTATCCGGGACGCCCGCCACCCTCCACTTT.

In the case of this clonotype: Just one base apart from a much larger clone, this may be a read error. V and J are TRBV7-2 and TRBJ2-7; TRBD2 matches at 12 bases. V lost 7 bases and J lost 3; bases outside the gene matches: 7. The CDR3 is made up of 15 amino acids. CDR1 is SGHTA, CDR2 FQGNSA, per germline. The CDR3 loop reads CASNRLAGVDYEQYF. CDR3 sequence (DNA): TGTGCCAGCAATCGACTAGCGGGGGTAGACTACGAGCAGTACTTC.

A word on this clonotype: Since a much larger clone is just one base distant, this may be a read error. CDR3 amino acids: CASTKTGTGNQPQHF. In DNA, the CDR3 is TGTGCCAGCACTAAGACCGGGACAGGGAATCAGCCCCAGCATTTT. The chain uses TRBV12-3 or TRBV12-4 and TRBJ1-5, with 9 nucleotides matching TRBD1. The CDR3 sequence is 15 residues long. V lost 7 bases and J lost 4; bases outside the gene matches: 8.

This clonotype was counted a few times. The chain couples TRBV29-1 to TRBJ1-2, with TRBD1 matching 9 bases. J gave up 8 bases and V 5 bases, and 9 bases lay outside the gene matches. Germline lookup yields CDR1 SQVTM and CDR2 ANQGSEA. The CDR3 runs 13 residues. The DNA for the CDR3 is TGCAGCGTTATCTCCGGGACAGGGAAGGGCTACACCTTC. Translated, it gives CSVISGTGKGYTF.

For this clonotype: The junction and the germline gene differ at one end; a read error may be behind it. This chain connects TRBV11-2 to TRBJ2-2; TRBD1 aligns across 8 bases. The CDR3 totals 16 residues. Per germline, CDR1 SGHAT and CDR2 FQNNGV. In nucleotides, the CDR3 is TGTGCCAGCAGCCTGTGGACAGGGACGAACACCGGGGAGCCGTTTTTT. Its translation is CASSLWTGTNTGEPFF.

This clonotype was counted ten times or more. The chain links TRBV7-8 to TRBJ2-1, with 8 bases fitting TRBD2. Germline V gene lookup returns CDR1 SGHVS and CDR2 FQNEAQ. Trimming cost V 4 bases and J 7 bases; bases outside gene matches: 12. This CDR3 is built from 16 residues. Here the CDR3 DNA reads TGTGCCAGCAGCTCGAAGCGGGGGATGCCTGGGAATGAGCAGTTCTTC. This translates into CASSSKRGMPGNEQFF.

In the case of this clonotype: A junction end diverges from the germline sequence, so it may reflect a read error. The gene calls are TRBV15 and TRBJ1-1; D is perhaps TRBD1 (6 bases). This CDR3 has 18 amino acids. In germline, CDR1 is LNHNV, CDR2 YYDKDF (reference sequence). The CDR3 DNA sequence: TGTGCCACCAGCCGAGACCCCTTATACAGGGCAATGAACACTGAAGCTTTCTTT. As protein: CATSRDPLYRAMNTEAFF.